This is a list of T cell receptor beta chains from one sample in a study of blood T cell repertoires in COVID-19. TCRdb's copy holds only in-frame clones and misses some; the assay was immunoSEQ multiplex PCR. The data show approximately 240,000 clones, about 80% seen once. The sequencing input was PBMCs or T cells enriched from blood (not recorded which). These receptors all stem from a woman aged 40-49 years with acute COVID-19. Each CDR3 is given with its conserved first and last residue. Each record gives: D gene, V gene, J gene, clone size, CDR3 DNA, CDR3 protein. A D gene is named only where the DNA matches it firmly. Size is stated for part of the rows, as once, few or many counts, or as a class when the clone is expanded.

.	TRBV28	TRBJ1-1	.	TGTGCCAGCAGTTTTTACCTCGTCGGTTTTGAAGCTTTCTTT	CASSFYLVGFEAFF
.	TRBV27	TRBJ1-2	.	TGTGCCAGCAGTGGCGGGGATGGCTATGGCTACACCTTC	CASSGGDGYGYTF
TRBD1	TRBV24-1	TRBJ2-3	.	TGTGCCACCAGTGAGCCCGGACAGGCCACAGATACGCAGTATTTT	CATSEPGQATDTQYF
TRBD1	TRBV30	TRBJ2-7	.	TGTGCCTGTCACGGGACAGGGGGCTACGAGCAGTACTTC	CACHGTGGYEQYF
.	TRBV19	TRBJ1-5	.	TGTGCCAGTAGTGCGGGTGAGCCCCAGCATTTT	CASSAGEPQHF
.	TRBV18	TRBJ2-7	.	TGTGCCAGCTCACCAGTAATCACGGGTAGCTCCTACGAGCAGTACTTC	CASSPVITGSSYEQYF
.	TRBV5-1	TRBJ2-7	.	TGCGCCAGCAGAACCGACCGGGGCTACGAGCAGTACTTC	CASRTDRGYEQYF
.	TRBV18	TRBJ2-7	once	TGTGCCAGCTCACCCTTCTCGGGACTGATTAATCCCCACGAGCAGTACTTC	CASSPFSGLINPHEQYF
.	TRBV11-2	TRBJ2-7	.	TGTGCCAGCAGCTTACGACGGCGGGGAAGCTCCTACGAGCAGTACTTC	CASSLRRRGSSYEQYF
.	TRBV7-6	TRBJ2-1	.	TGTGCCAGCAGCTTAACTGGGGAGTACAATGAGCAGTTCTTC	CASSLTGEYNEQFF
.	TRBV4-2	TRBJ1-4	.	TGTGCCAGCAGCCACAGGGGCGCTGTTCCCACGTATAATGAAAAACTGTTTTTT	CASSHRGAVPTYNEKLFF
.	TRBV5-4	TRBJ1-4	.	TGTGCCAGCAGCGATTCTAAGGAAAAACTGTTTTTT	CASSDSKEKLFF
.	TRBV7-3	TRBJ1-6	.	TGTGCCAGCAGCTTTGGCGGCTATAATTCACCCCTCCACTTT	CASSFGGYNSPLHF
.	TRBV21-1	TRBJ2-1	.	TGTGCCAGCAGCAGGTCCATAGGACTACCCGCCCCGGTTTACAATGAGCAGTTCTTC	CASSRSIGLPAPVYNEQFF
.	TRBV18	TRBJ1-2	few	TGTGCCAGCTCACCGCGGGACCGTCCATATGGCTACACCTTC	CASSPRDRPYGYTF
.	TRBV6-4	TRBJ2-1	.	TGTGCCAGCAGTGACTATCCGCCCACCGGGGGAGGTGGGGATGTAGAGCAGTTCTTC	CASSDYPPTGGGGDVEQFF
.	TRBV24-1	TRBJ2-3	.	TGTGCCACCAGTCCCGGGACTTATGCAGATACGCAGTATTTT	CATSPGTYADTQYF
TRBD1	TRBV7-9	TRBJ1-4	.	TGTGCCAGCAGCCAGGGGGACAGGGGGCTGTCTAATGAAAAACTGTTTTTT	CASSQGDRGLSNEKLFF
.	TRBV19	TRBJ2-7	.	TGTGCCAGTAGTTTCGGCGGCCTAGCGCGCTACGAGCAGTACTTC	CASSFGGLARYEQYF
.	TRBV2	TRBJ1-6	.	TGTGCCAGCAGTGACAACAGCCCTAATTCACCCCTCCACTTT	CASSDNSPNSPLHF
TRBD2	TRBV4-1	TRBJ2-7	.	TGCGCCAGCAGCCCGCTGACTAGCACCCCCTACGAGCAGTACTTC	CASSPLTSTPYEQYF
.	TRBV25-1	TRBJ1-2	.	TGTGCCAGCAGTGAATCGGGGAACTATGGCTACACCTTC	CASSESGNYGYTF
TRBD1	TRBV11-2	TRBJ1-6	.	TGTGCCAGCAGCTCCCAGACAGGGTTGGTTGTCTCACCCCTCCACTTT	CASSSQTGLVVSPLHF